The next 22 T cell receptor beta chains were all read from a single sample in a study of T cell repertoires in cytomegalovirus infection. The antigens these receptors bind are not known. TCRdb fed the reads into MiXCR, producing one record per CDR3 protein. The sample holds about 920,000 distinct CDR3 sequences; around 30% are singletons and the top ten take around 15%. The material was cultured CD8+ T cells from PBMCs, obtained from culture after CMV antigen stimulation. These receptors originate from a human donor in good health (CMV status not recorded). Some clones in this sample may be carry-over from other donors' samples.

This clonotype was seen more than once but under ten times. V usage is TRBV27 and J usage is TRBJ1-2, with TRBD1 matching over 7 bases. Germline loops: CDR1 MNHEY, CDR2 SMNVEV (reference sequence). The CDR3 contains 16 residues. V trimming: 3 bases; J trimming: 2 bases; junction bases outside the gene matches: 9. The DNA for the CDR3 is TGTGCCAGCAGTTTTACCCCCAGGGGGGGGAACTATGGCTACACCTTC. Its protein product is CASSFTPRGGNYGYTF.

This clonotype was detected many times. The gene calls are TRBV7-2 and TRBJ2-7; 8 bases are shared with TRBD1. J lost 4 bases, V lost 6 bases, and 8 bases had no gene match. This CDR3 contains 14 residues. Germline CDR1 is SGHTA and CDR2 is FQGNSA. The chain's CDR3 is CASSLSTGVYEQYV. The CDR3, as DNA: TGTGCCAGCAGTCTTTCGACAGGGGTGTACGAGCAGTACGTC.

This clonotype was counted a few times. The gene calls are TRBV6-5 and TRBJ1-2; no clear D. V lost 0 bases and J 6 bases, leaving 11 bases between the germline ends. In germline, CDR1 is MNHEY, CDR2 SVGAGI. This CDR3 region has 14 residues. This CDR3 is CASSYSAGEDGYTF. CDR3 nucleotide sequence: TGTGCCAGCAGTTACTCCGCAGGAGAGGATGGCTACACCTTC.

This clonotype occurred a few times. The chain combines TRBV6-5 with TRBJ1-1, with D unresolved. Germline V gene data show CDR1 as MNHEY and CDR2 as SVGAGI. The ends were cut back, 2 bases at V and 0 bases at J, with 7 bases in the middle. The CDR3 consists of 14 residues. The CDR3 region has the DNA TGTGCCAGCAGTTACGAGAGCATGAACACTGAAGCTTTCTTT. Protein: CASSYESMNTEAFF.

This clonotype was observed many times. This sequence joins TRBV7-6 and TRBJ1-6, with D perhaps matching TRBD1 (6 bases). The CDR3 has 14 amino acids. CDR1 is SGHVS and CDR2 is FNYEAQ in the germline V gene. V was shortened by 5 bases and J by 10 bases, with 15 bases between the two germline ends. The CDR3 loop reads CASSATGGGSPLHF. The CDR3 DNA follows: TGTGCCAGCAGCGCGACGGGGGGCGGGTCACCCCTCCACTTT.

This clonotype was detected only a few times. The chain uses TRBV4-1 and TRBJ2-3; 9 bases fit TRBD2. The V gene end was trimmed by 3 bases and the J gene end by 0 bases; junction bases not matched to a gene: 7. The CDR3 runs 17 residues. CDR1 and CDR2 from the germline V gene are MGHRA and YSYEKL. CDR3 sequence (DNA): TGCGCCAGCAGCCAGCTAGGACTAGCGTTTAGCACAGATACGCAGTATTTT. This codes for CASSQLGLAFSTDTQYF.

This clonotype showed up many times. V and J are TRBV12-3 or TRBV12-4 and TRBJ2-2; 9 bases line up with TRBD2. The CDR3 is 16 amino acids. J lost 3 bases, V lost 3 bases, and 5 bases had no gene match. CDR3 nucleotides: TGTGCCAGCAGTTTGCGGGGGGGGCCTTACACCGGGGAGCTGTTTTTT. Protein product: CASSLRGGPYTGELFF.

Here the CDR3 DNA reads TGCGCCAGCAGTGAGGCAAGCAATCAGCCCCAGCATTTT. This codes for CASSEASNQPQHF. This chain connects TRBV10-2 to TRBJ1-5, with D uncertain. The length of the CDR3 is 13 residues. Trimming pared 2 bases from V and 1 base from J, leaving 3 bases between. Germline values: CDR1 WSHSY, CDR2 SAAADI.

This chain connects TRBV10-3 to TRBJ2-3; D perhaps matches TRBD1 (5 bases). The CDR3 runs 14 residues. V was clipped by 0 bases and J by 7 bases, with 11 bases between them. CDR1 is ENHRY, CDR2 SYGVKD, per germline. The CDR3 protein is CAISESIQAHTQYF. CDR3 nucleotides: TGTGCCATCAGTGAGTCGATACAGGCCCATACGCAGTATTTT.

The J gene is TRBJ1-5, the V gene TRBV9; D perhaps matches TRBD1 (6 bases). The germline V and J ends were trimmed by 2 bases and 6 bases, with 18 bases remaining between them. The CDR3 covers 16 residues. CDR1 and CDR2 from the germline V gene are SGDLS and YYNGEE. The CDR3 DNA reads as TGTGCCAGCAGCGTGGGAGAGGGCAGGGGAAGTCAGCCCCAGCATTTT. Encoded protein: CASSVGEGRGSQPQHF.

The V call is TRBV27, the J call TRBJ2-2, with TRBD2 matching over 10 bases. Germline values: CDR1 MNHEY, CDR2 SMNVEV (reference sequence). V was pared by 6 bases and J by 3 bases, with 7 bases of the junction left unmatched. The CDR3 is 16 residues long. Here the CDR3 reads CASRKLAGFYTGELFF. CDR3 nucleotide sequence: TGTGCCAGCAGGAAACTAGCGGGGTTCTACACCGGGGAGCTGTTTTTT.

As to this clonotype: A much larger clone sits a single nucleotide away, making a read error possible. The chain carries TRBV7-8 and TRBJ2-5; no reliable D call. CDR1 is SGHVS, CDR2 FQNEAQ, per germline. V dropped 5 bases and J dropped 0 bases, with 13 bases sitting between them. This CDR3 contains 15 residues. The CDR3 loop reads CASSHPWWDQETQYF. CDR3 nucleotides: TGTGCCAGCAGCCACCCTTGGTGGGACCAAGAGACCCAGTACTTC.

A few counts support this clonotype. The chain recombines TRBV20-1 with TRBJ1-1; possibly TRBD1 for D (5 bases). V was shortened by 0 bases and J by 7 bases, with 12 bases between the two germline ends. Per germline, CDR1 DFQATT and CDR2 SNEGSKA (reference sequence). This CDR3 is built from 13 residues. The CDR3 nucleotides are TGCAGTGCTAGAGAAGGAGGGACTATTGAAGCTTTCTTT. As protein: CSAREGGTIEAFF.

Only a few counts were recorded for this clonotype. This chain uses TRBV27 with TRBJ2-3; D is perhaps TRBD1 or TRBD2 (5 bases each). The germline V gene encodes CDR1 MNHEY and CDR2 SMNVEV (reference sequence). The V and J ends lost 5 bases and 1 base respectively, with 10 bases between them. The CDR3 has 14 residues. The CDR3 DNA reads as TGTGCCAGCAGTGGACTGGGGGGCACAGATACGCAGTATTTT. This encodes CASSGLGGTDTQYF.

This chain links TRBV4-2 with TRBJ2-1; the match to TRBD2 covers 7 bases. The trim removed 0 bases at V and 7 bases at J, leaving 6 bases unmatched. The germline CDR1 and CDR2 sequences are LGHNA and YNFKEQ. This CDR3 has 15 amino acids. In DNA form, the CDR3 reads TGTGCCAGCAGCCAAGAGTGGGGGGGAAGTAATGAGCAGTTCTTC. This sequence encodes CASSQEWGGSNEQFF.

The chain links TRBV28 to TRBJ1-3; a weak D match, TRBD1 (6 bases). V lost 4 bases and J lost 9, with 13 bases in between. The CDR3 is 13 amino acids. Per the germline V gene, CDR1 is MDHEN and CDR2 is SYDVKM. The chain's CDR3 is CASSSGDLVTIYF. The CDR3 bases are TGTGCCAGCAGTTCAGGGGATTTGGTCACCATATATTTT.

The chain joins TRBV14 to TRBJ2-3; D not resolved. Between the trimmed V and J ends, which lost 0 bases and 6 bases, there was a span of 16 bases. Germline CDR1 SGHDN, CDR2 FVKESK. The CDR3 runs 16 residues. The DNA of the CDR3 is TGTGCCAGCAGCCAAGAAGTGGACGCTTGGATGGATACGCAGTATTTT. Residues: CASSQEVDAWMDTQYF.

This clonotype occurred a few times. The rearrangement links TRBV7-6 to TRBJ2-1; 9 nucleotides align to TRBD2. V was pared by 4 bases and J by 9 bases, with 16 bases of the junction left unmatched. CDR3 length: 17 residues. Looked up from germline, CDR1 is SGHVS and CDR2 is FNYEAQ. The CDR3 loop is CASSSVPSGAGLGEQFF. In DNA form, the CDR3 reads TGTGCCAGCAGCTCGGTTCCTAGCGGGGCCGGGTTAGGTGAGCAGTTCTTC.

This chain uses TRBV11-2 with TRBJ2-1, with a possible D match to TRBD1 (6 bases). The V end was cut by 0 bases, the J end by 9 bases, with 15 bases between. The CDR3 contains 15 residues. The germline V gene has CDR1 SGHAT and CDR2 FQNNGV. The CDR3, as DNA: TGTGCCAGCAGCTTAGAAGCAGGGGCGTATGCTGAGCAGTTCTTC. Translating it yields CASSLEAGAYAEQFF. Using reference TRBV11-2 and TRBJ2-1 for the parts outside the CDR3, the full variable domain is EAGVAQSPRYKIIEKRQSVAFWCNPISGHATLYWYQQILGQGPKLLIQFQNNGVVDDSQLPKDRFSAERLKGVDSTLKIQPAKLEDSAVYLCASSLEAGAYAEQFFGPGTRLTVL.

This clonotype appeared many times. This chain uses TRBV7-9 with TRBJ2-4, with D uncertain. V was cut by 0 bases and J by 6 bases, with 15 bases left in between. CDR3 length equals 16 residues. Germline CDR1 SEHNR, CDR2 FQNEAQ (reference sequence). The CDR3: CASSLARVVDGNIQYF. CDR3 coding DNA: TGTGCCAGCAGCTTAGCGAGAGTCGTCGACGGAAACATTCAGTACTTC.

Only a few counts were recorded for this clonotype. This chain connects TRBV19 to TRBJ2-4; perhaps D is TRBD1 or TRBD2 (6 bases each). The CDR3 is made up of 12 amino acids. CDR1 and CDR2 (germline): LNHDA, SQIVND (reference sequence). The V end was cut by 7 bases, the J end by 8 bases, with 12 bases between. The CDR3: CASNGGADIQYF. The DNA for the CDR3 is TGTGCCAGTAACGGGGGCGCGGACATTCAGTACTTC.

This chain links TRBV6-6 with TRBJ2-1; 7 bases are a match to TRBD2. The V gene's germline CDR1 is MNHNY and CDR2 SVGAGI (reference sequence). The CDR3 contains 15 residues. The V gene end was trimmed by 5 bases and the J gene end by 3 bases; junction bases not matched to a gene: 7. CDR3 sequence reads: CASSPLAPNYNEQFF. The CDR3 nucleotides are TGTGCCAGCAGTCCACTAGCGCCAAACTACAATGAGCAGTTCTTC.